This note documents a single T cell receptor (beta chain) sequence. The antigen remains unidentified. The sample originates from a study of cytomegalovirus exposure and HLA in healthy donors. Study-level points and caveats: Sequencing probably produced one cluster of sequence variants that were highly shared.

This CDR3 is 12 amino acids long. The germline CDR1 and CDR2 sequences are MNHNS and SASEGT. Deletions cut 6 bases from V and 9 bases from J, with 13 bases between. Both 60 Vbeta primers and 13 Jbeta primers went into the PCR. Using immunoSEQ multiplex PCR, the repertoire was profiled, and TCRdb retains in-frame clones only, with some absent. This table holds 150,000 to 200,000 clones, 60% to 85% found once. The V call is TRBV6-1, the J call TRBJ2-3; a weak D match, TRBD1 (6 bases). The sequenced material came from PBMCs. This receptor was identified in a woman in her twenties or thirties in good health and CMV-seronegative. Here the CDR3 DNA reads TGTGCCAGCAGAGGGACAATCGTGACGCAGTATTTT. Amino acids: CASRGTIVTQYF.